Presented here are 20 T cell receptor beta chains from one specimen sequenced in a study of T cell changes during pregnancy in multiple sclerosis. Here immunoSEQ multiplex PCR was the method, and the copy in TCRdb shows in-frame clones only, minus some. The data show about 28,000 clones, with about 93% seen just once and approximately 0.39% held by the top ten. The specimen was CD4+ T cells from peripheral blood mononuclear cells, collected after pregnancy. These receptor sequences come from a female donor with multiple sclerosis, enrolled in a pregnancy study.

The table lists this clone with a few counts. The rearrangement uses TRBV30 and TRBJ1-1; D ambiguous. The CDR3 is 12 amino acids. Germline V gives CDR1 GTSNPN, CDR2 SVGIG (reference sequence). V was trimmed by 2 bases and J by 1 base, leaving 5 bases between them. The CDR3 here is CAWSFGNTEAFF. The CDR3 DNA is TGTGCCTGGAGTTTCGGGAACACTGAAGCTTTCTTT.

The chain uses TRBV11-2 and TRBJ1-3; 9 bases are shared with TRBD1. This CDR3 region has 17 residues. V gave up 5 bases and J gave up 4 bases; unmatched junction bases: 12. Germline lookup yields CDR1 SGHAT and CDR2 FQNNGV. CDR3 sequence: CASSPWGQGYRGNTIYF. CDR3 sequence (DNA): TGTGCCAGCAGCCCCTGGGGACAGGGATACCGCGGAAACACCATATATTTT.

The chain links TRBV19 to TRBJ2-7; 10 bases fit TRBD2. Germline assignment: CDR1 LNHDA and CDR2 SQIVND (reference sequence). This CDR3 is 19 amino acids long. The V and J ends lost 1 base and 5 bases, in that order; junction bases with no gene match: 17. The CDR3 region has the DNA TGTGCCAGTAGTATAGTGAAGGCTAGCGGGAGTTACCGACGGGACGAGCAGTACTTC. This gives the protein CASSIVKASGSYRRDEQYF.

This chain joins TRBV7-9 and TRBJ2-5, with D perhaps matching TRBD2 (5 bases). With 4 bases removed from V and 0 bases from J, the gap between germline ends came to 12 bases. Germline V CDR1 and CDR2: SEHNR, FQNEAQ (reference sequence). This CDR3 comprises 15 residues. The CDR3 bases are TGTGCCAGCAGCTCCCGGGGAGCCAACCAAGAGACCCAGTACTTC. This translates into CASSSRGANQETQYF.

The chain is built from TRBV18 and TRBJ2-2; 14 nucleotides agree with TRBD2. With 5 bases clipped from V and 5 bases from J, the junction kept 7 bases outside the gene matches. Germline lookup yields CDR1 KGHSH and CDR2 LQKENI. The CDR3 is 17 residues long. CDR3 amino acids: CASSEPGTSGRTGELFF. The CDR3 bases are TGTGCCAGCTCAGAACCAGGGACTAGCGGGAGAACCGGGGAGCTGTTTTTT. The complete variable domain, with remaining parts taken from reference TRBV18 and TRBJ2-2, reads NAGVMQNPRHLVRRRGQEARLRCSPMKGHSHVYWYRQLPEEGLKFMVYLQKENIIDESGMPKERFSAEFPKEGPSILRIQQVVRGDSAAYFCASSEPGTSGRTGELFFGEGSRLTVL.

The rearrangement uses TRBV29-1 and TRBJ2-5, with 9 bases lining up with TRBD2. Germline V gives CDR1 SQVTM, CDR2 ANQGSEA. The CDR3 length is 14 residues. V lost 4 bases and J lost 5; bases outside the gene matches: 8. The DNA of the CDR3 is TGCAGCGTTGGAAGGCGGGAGGGCCTGGAGACCCAGTACTTC. Translation: CSVGRREGLETQYF.

This sequence joins TRBV7-2 and TRBJ1-2, with D possibly TRBD1 on 6 matching bases. Germline CDR1 reads SGHTA; CDR2 reads FQGNSA. The CDR3 is made up of 14 amino acids. V was cut by 5 bases and J by 2 bases, with 12 bases left in between. CDR3 residues: CASSEYQGNYGYTF. DNA for the CDR3: TGTGCCAGCAGCGAGTATCAGGGGAACTATGGCTACACCTTC.

The rearrangement joins TRBV19 to TRBJ1-2, with D possibly being TRBD1 (6 bases). CDR3 length: 13 residues. Germline-derived CDR1 and CDR2 are LNHDA and SQIVND (reference sequence). The V end was cut by 2 bases, the J end by 5 bases, with 9 bases between. The CDR3 DNA is TGTGCCAGTAGTATACGGACAGAGTATGGCTACACCTTC. Translating gives CASSIRTEYGYTF.

CDR3 in DNA: TGTGCCAGTAGTATCGGGGGAGATAGCAATCAGCCCCAGCATTTT. It yields the protein CASSIGGDSNQPQHF. This chain uses TRBV19 with TRBJ1-5; TRBD1 is a possible D gene (5 bases). The germline V gene has CDR1 LNHDA and CDR2 SQIVND (reference sequence). Trimming stripped 3 bases from V and 0 bases from J, with 9 bases between. The CDR3 length is 15 residues.

The chain is built from TRBV7-2 and TRBJ1-2; D is perhaps TRBD1 (6 bases). CDR1 and CDR2 from the germline V gene are SGHTA and FQGNSA. Trimming removed 5 bases from V and 4 bases from J, with 14 bases in between. The CDR3 contains 14 residues. The CDR3 coding sequence is TGTGCCAGCAGCGAACATACAGGGTTCTATGGCTACACCTTC. Protein: CASSEHTGFYGYTF. The complete variable domain, with remaining parts taken from reference TRBV7-2 and TRBJ1-2, reads GAGVSQSPSNKVTEKGKDVELRCDPISGHTALYWYRQSLGQGLEFLIYFQGNSAPDKSGLPSDRFSAERTGGSVSTLTIQRTQQEDSAVYLCASSEHTGFYGYTFGSGTRLTVV.

In nucleotides, the CDR3 is TGTGCCAGCGTCAGTTCTTATGGCTACACCTTC. Translating gives CASVSSYGYTF. V and J are TRBV6-5 and TRBJ1-2; no clear D gene. CDR3 length: 11 residues. Trimming stripped 8 bases from V and 5 bases from J, with 9 bases between. Germline V gene data show CDR1 as MNHEY and CDR2 as SVGAGI.

J is TRBJ1-5 and V is TRBV30, with a tentative D call TRBD1 (5 bases). Germline CDR1 and CDR2: GTSNPN and SVGIG (reference sequence). This CDR3 contains 14 residues. Trimming pared 3 bases from V and 4 bases from J, leaving 13 bases between. As DNA, the CDR3 is TGTGCCTGGAGCCAGGGCAGGGATAATCAGCCCCAGCATTTT. Residues: CAWSQGRDNQPQHF.

This chain joins TRBV7-8 and TRBJ2-3, with a weak D call TRBD2 (6 bases). Trimming pared 5 bases from V and 0 bases from J, leaving 15 bases between. The CDR3 loop spans 16 amino acids. Per germline, CDR1 SGHVS and CDR2 FQNEAQ. CDR3 residues: CASSPFSGTSTDTQYF. CDR3 bases: TGTGCCAGCAGCCCCTTTAGCGGTACTAGCACAGATACGCAGTATTTT.

The chain has TRBV5-8 and TRBJ1-2, with D unclear. Per the germline V gene, CDR1 is SGHTS and CDR2 is YDEGEE. V lost 4 bases, J lost 4 bases, and 14 bases lay in between. The CDR3 has 14 residues. The CDR3 here is CASSRTVSRYGYTF. CDR3 sequence (DNA): TGTGCCAGCAGCCGGACTGTAAGTCGCTATGGCTACACCTTC.

The rearrangement links TRBV14 to TRBJ2-1, with TRBD2 matching over 12 bases. CDR1 is SGHDN and CDR2 is FVKESK in the germline V gene. The CDR3 is 17 residues long. V lost 1 base and J lost 5; bases outside the gene matches: 6. CDR3: CASSQVGTSGGNNEQFF. The CDR3 nucleotides are TGTGCCAGCAGCCAAGTCGGTACTAGCGGGGGGAACAATGAGCAGTTCTTC.

The V and J genes are TRBV9 and TRBJ1-2; 10 bases match TRBD1. From germline, CDR1 is SGDLS and CDR2 YYNGEE. The length of the CDR3 is 16 residues. V shed 3 bases and J 3 bases; nucleotides not matched to a gene: 8. The CDR3 is CASSARDRGWDYGYTF. CDR3 bases: TGTGCCAGCAGCGCCAGGGACAGGGGTTGGGACTATGGCTACACCTTC.

This chain uses TRBV19 with TRBJ2-7; the D gene is possibly TRBD2 (6 bases). The CDR3 runs to 15 residues. CDR1 and CDR2 (germline): LNHDA, SQIVND (reference sequence). V lost 5 bases to trimming and J lost 4 bases, with 18 bases between them. The CDR3 coding sequence is TGTGCCAGTAGTCCAACACCGGGAGAACTTTACGAGCAGTACTTC. It codes for CASSPTPGELYEQYF.

This clone occurred once. This CDR3 is CASSRLSSAFEAFF. The CDR3 coding sequence is TGTGCCAGTAGTCGACTGTCCAGCGCTTTTGAAGCTTTCTTT. The chain couples TRBV19 to TRBJ1-1, with D unresolved. Germline lookup yields CDR1 LNHDA and CDR2 SQIVND (reference sequence). The CDR3 extends over 14 amino acids. Trimming cost V 5 bases and J 7 bases, with 17 bases left between them.

This clone has just a few counts. The rearrangement links TRBV30 to TRBJ1-1, with TRBD1 identical over 10 bases. Germline V gene lookup returns CDR1 GTSNPN and CDR2 SVGIG (reference sequence). V shed 4 bases, J shed 7 bases, and the junction held 9 bases outside the gene matches. The CDR3 sequence is 14 residues long. The CDR3 spells CAWKAGTGANEAFF. As DNA, the CDR3 is TGTGCCTGGAAAGCCGGGACAGGGGCGAATGAAGCTTTCTTT.

The rearrangement uses TRBV30 and TRBJ2-7; 12 positions match TRBD2. This CDR3 is built from 16 residues. J lost 4 bases, V lost 3 bases, and 10 bases had no gene match. CDR1 GTSNPN and CDR2 SVGIG come from the germline V gene (reference sequence). DNA of the CDR3: TGTGCCTGGAGCCGCCCCGCGGGGACTAGCGGGTACGAGCAGTACTTC. This codes for CAWSRPAGTSGYEQYF.